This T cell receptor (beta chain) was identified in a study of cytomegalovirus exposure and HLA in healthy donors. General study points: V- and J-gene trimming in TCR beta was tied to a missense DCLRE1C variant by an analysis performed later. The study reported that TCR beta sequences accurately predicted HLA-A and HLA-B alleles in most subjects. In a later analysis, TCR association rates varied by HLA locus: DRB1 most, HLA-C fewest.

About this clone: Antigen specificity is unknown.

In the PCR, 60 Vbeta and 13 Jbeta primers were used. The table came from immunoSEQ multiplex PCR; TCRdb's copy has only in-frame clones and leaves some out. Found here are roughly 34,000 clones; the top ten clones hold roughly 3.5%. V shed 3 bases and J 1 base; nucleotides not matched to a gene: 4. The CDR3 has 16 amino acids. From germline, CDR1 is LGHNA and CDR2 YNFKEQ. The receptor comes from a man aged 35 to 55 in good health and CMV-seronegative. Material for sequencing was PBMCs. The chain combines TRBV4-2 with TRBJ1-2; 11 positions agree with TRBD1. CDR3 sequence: CASSQAGTGGNYGYTF. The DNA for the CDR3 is TGTGCCAGCAGCCAGGCTGGGACAGGGGGTAACTATGGCTACACCTTC.